The entry that follows covers one T cell receptor (beta chain) sequence. Antigen: not known. Time point: cycle 4 day 1 (C4D1), after six to seven weeks of nivolumab. Every one of the patients relapsed after autologous stem cell transplantation (brentuximab vedotin exposure was variable). These data are taken from a study of PD-1 blockade in classical Hodgkin lymphoma. Study details: Patients got intravenous nivolumab 3 mg/kg every 2 weeks.

Generated by immunoSEQ multiplex PCR, the TCRdb table keeps only in-frame clones and is missing some. The sample yields roughly 50,000 clones, around 87% seen once. Study-level findings and limits: Compared with baseline, CD4+ but not CD8+ TCR diversity had risen significantly by C4D1. Newly diagnosed patients and complete responders had comparable diversity at baseline.

CDR3 length equals 13 residues. Germline loops: CDR1 SEHNR, CDR2 FQNEAQ (reference sequence). Trimming removed 2 bases at V and 5 bases at J, with 9 bases between. The rearrangement joins TRBV7-9 to TRBJ2-5; unclear D gene. The specimen was peripheral blood mononuclear cells (PBMCs), collected before the fourth cycle of nivolumab. The sequence came from a human donor with classical Hodgkin lymphoma. DNA of the CDR3: TGTGCCAGCAGCTTAATAGTCTTGGAGACCCAGTACTTC. Amino acid sequence: CASSLIVLETQYF.